These 21 T cell receptor beta chains were all obtained from the same sample, sequenced in a study of cytomegalovirus exposure and HLA in healthy donors. Measured with immunoSEQ multiplex PCR; TCRdb has only the in-frame clones, and not every one. The table has about 330,000 clones, roughly 89% seen once. What was sequenced was PBMCs. The receptors derive from a woman aged 18 to 35 in good health and CMV-seronegative.

The chain joins TRBV7-2 to TRBJ1-4; possible D gene TRBD1, 5 bases. Trimming cost V 5 bases and J 6 bases, with 13 bases left between them. CDR1 and CDR2 from the germline V gene are SGHTA and FQGNSA. The CDR3 extends over 14 amino acids. CDR3 DNA sequence: TGTGCCAGCAGCACCCGTGGGGGGGATGAAAAACTGTTTTTT. The encoded protein is CASSTRGGDEKLFF.

This chain links TRBV5-1 with TRBJ1-1; 8 bases are a match to TRBD1. With V trimmed by 0 bases and J by 1 base, 5 bases remained unmatched. The CDR3 runs 16 residues. Germline V CDR1 and CDR2: SGHRS, YFSETQ. The CDR3 region has the DNA TGCGCCAGCAGCTTGGGTGGGACAGGTTCGAACACTGAAGCTTTCTTT. It specifies CASSLGGTGSNTEAFF.

The chain is built from TRBV13 and TRBJ2-7, with D maybe TRBD2 (6 bases). Trimming took off 5 bases at V and 3 bases at J, with 23 bases between the two ends. Germline CDR1 PRHDT, CDR2 FYEKMQ (reference sequence). The length of the CDR3 is 17 residues. As DNA, the CDR3 is TGTGCCAGCAGCACCTATCGGGGAGGTGCGAGCATCTACGAGCAGTACTTC. This codes for CASSTYRGGASIYEQYF.

The chain has TRBV10-3 and TRBJ2-7, with D possibly matching TRBD1 (5 bases). Deletions cut 2 bases from V and 1 base from J, with 12 bases between. The CDR3 is made up of 15 amino acids. Germline CDR1 reads ENHRY; CDR2 reads SYGVKD. CDR3 in DNA: TGTGCCATCAGTGAGCCCAGGGTACGATCCTACGAGCAGTACTTC. Translating it yields CAISEPRVRSYEQYF.

The chain uses TRBV6-1 and TRBJ2-1, with 13 bases identical to TRBD2. Germline V gene data show CDR1 as MNHNS and CDR2 as SASEGT. V was pared by 8 bases and J by 6 bases, with 7 bases of the junction left unmatched. CDR3 length: 15 amino acids. The CDR3 is CASPPGLAGLNEQFF. The CDR3 coding sequence is TGTGCCAGCCCCCCGGGACTAGCGGGGCTCAATGAGCAGTTCTTC.

The chain uses TRBV6-5 and TRBJ2-1; D unresolved. V was clipped by 5 bases and J by 3 bases, with 5 bases between them. CDR1 and CDR2 (germline): MNHEY, SVGAGI. This CDR3 is 12 amino acids long. CDR3 loop: CASSTGYNEQFF. The CDR3 DNA reads as TGTGCCAGCAGTACGGGCTACAATGAGCAGTTCTTC.

The chain combines TRBV7-2 with TRBJ1-2; D uncertain. Germline CDR1 and CDR2: SGHTA and FQGNSA. The CDR3 is made up of 13 amino acids. The V and J ends lost 1 base and 6 bases respectively, with 9 bases between them. The CDR3 DNA sequence: TGTGCCAGCAGCTTAGACATGGCGGATGGCTACACCTTC. It codes for CASSLDMADGYTF.

V is TRBV27 and J is TRBJ1-1; a possible D gene is TRBD1 (5 bases). Trimming shortened V by 5 bases and J by 3 bases, and 19 bases separated the two germline ends. This CDR3 has 16 amino acids. Germline assignment: CDR1 MNHEY and CDR2 SMNVEV (reference sequence). In DNA form, the CDR3 reads TGTGCCAGCAGTCTCAACCCTACAGGTTCCCACACTGAAGCTTTCTTT. Translating it yields CASSLNPTGSHTEAFF.

This chain uses TRBV7-8 with TRBJ1-2, with a weak D call TRBD1 (6 bases). Germline V gene data show CDR1 as SGHVS and CDR2 as FQNEAQ. V lost 1 base and J lost 4, with 25 bases in between. This CDR3 contains 19 residues. The CDR3 DNA reads TGTGCCAGCAGCTTAGTTGTTAGGGGGGGATCGGCCCCTGGCTATGGCTACACCTTC. This translates into CASSLVVRGGSAPGYGYTF.

This chain connects TRBV29-1 to TRBJ1-1; TRBD1 aligns across 9 bases. The germline V gene has CDR1 SQVTM and CDR2 ANQGSEA. The J segment lost 4 bases and the V segment lost 6 bases, leaving 6 bases of the junction unmatched. This CDR3 has 13 residues. This CDR3 reads CSVAGQGGTEAFF. CDR3 nucleotides: TGCAGCGTAGCGGGACAGGGTGGCACTGAAGCTTTCTTT.

The CDR3 sequence is CASSLGRREEIYEQYF. The CDR3 region has the DNA TGTGCCAGCAGCTTAGGTCGTCGGGAGGAAATCTACGAGCAGTACTTC. The V gene is TRBV7-8, the J gene TRBJ2-7; TRBD2 matches 7 bases. Germline CDR1 reads SGHVS; CDR2 reads FQNEAQ. Trimming cost V 1 base and J 3 bases; bases outside gene matches: 9. This CDR3 contains 16 residues. Full variable domain (remainder filled in from reference TRBV7-8 and TRBJ2-7): GAGVSQSPRYKVAKRGQDVALRCDPISGHVSLFWYQQALGQGPEFLTYFQNEAQLDKSGLPSDRFFAERPEGSVSTLKIQRTQQEDSAVYLCASSLGRREEIYEQYFGPGTRLTVT.

This clone has only one observation. This chain connects TRBV19 to TRBJ1-4, with no clear D. V lost 9 bases and J lost 0, with 11 bases in between. This CDR3 is 14 amino acids long. Germline V CDR1 and CDR2: LNHDA, SQIVND (reference sequence). The CDR3 bases are TGTGCCAGCAGTGAGAGTGCAACTAATGAAAAACTGTTTTTT. This gives the protein CASSESATNEKLFF.

The V and J genes are TRBV6-5 and TRBJ2-2; 7 bases are shared with TRBD1. Germline values: CDR1 MNHEY, CDR2 SVGAGI. Germline trimming cut 6 bases from V and 0 bases from J; bases unmatched to any gene: 4. This CDR3 has 15 residues. DNA of the CDR3: TGTGCCAGCAGGATACAGGGGTCGAACACCGGGGAGCTGTTTTTT. Translated: CASRIQGSNTGELFF.

The CDR3 loop is CASSPGTAVGNQPQHF. The DNA for the CDR3 is TGTGCCAGCAGTCCAGGGACAGCTGTGGGCAATCAGCCCCAGCATTTT. The chain carries TRBV27 and TRBJ1-5; 7 bases fit TRBD1. Germline V CDR1 and CDR2: MNHEY, SMNVEV (reference sequence). V was clipped by 5 bases and J by 2 bases; unmatched bases: 9. The CDR3 is 16 amino acids.

V is TRBV21-1 and J is TRBJ1-5; TRBD1, the table's D call, lacks a check against the DNA. TRBV21-1 is a recognized pseudogene. The CDR3 has 17 amino acids. DNA for the CDR3: TGTGCCAGCAGGGACAGGGGGGGACCCGATAGCAATCAGCCCCAGCATTTT. It codes for CASRDRGGPDSNQPQHF.

V usage is TRBV6-6 and J usage is TRBJ1-5; 7 bases align to TRBD1. Germline V gene data show CDR1 as MNHNY and CDR2 as SVGAGI (reference sequence). CDR3 length: 16 residues. V shed 4 bases, J shed 0 bases, and the junction held 6 bases outside the gene matches. The CDR3 DNA sequence: TGTGCCAGCAGTTCCCCACAGGGGTATAGCAATCAGCCCCAGCATTTT. This gives the protein CASSSPQGYSNQPQHF.

J is TRBJ1-5 and V is TRBV11-3; D is uncertain. CDR3 length equals 14 residues. Germline assignment: CDR1 SGHNT and CDR2 YENEEA. Trimming took off 7 bases at V and 3 bases at J, with 13 bases between the two ends. This chain's CDR3 is CASTPWRDNQPQHF. The CDR3 DNA sequence: TGTGCCAGCACCCCTTGGAGGGACAATCAGCCCCAGCATTTT.

This clone occurred once. This rearrangement joins TRBV9 to TRBJ1-1; a weak D match, TRBD1 (5 bases). V was pared by 3 bases and J by 5 bases, with 8 bases between. This CDR3 has 12 amino acids. Germline V CDR1 and CDR2: SGDLS, YYNGEE. The CDR3 spells CASSDKGTEAFF. DNA for the CDR3: TGTGCCAGCAGCGACAAGGGGACTGAAGCTTTCTTT.

The chain joins TRBV6-5 to TRBJ2-1, with D maybe TRBD1 (7 bases). CDR1 is MNHEY and CDR2 is SVGAGI in the germline V gene. V was shortened by 4 bases and J by 5 bases, with 15 bases between the two germline ends. CDR3 length equals 15 residues. The CDR3: CASSSDRRDNNEQFF. As DNA, the CDR3 is TGTGCCAGCAGTTCGGACAGGAGGGATAACAATGAGCAGTTCTTC.

The rearrangement uses TRBV15 and TRBJ1-4, with 7 bases that match TRBD1. The germline gives CDR1 LNHNV, CDR2 YYDKDF (reference sequence). There are 15 residues in the CDR3. The V segment lost 3 bases and the J segment 4 bases; nucleotides outside the gene matches: 5. DNA of the CDR3: TGTGCCACCAGCAGCATGACAGGGCTTAATGAAAAACTGTTTTTT. Translation: CATSSMTGLNEKLFF.

J is TRBJ2-7 and V is TRBV2; 12 nucleotides line up with TRBD2. V trimming: 8 bases; J trimming: 3 bases; junction bases outside the gene matches: 5. Germline values: CDR1 SNHLY, CDR2 FYNNEI. CDR3 length equals 14 residues. The CDR3 is CASARTSGIYEQYF. The CDR3 bases are TGTGCCAGCGCCCGGACTAGCGGGATCTACGAGCAGTACTTC.